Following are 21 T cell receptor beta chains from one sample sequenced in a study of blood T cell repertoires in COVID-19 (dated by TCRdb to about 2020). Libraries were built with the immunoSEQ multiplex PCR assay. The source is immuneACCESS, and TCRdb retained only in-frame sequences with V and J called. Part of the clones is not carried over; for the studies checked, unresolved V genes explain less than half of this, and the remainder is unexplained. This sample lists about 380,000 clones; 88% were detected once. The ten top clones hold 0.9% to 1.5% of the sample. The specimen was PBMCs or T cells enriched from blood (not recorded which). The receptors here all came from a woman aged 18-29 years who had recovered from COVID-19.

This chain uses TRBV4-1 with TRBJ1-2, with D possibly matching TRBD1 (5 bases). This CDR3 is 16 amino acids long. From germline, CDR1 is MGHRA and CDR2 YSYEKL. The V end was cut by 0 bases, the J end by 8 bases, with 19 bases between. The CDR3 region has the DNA TGCGCCAGCAGCCAAGATAAGGTGGCAGGGTATCAAGGCTACACCTTC. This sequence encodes CASSQDKVAGYQGYTF.

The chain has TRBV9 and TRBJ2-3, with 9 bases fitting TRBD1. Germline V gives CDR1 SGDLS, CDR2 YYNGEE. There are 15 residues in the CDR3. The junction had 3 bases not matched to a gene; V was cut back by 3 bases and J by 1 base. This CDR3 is CASSGRDRGTDTQYF. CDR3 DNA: TGTGCCAGCAGCGGTAGGGACAGGGGCACAGATACGCAGTATTTT.

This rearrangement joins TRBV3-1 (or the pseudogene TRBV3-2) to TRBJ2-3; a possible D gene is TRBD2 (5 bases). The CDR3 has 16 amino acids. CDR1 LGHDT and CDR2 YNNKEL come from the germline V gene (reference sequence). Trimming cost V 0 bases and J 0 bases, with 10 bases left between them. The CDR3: CASSQERAGSTDTQYF. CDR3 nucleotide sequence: TGTGCCAGCAGCCAAGAGAGGGCAGGTAGCACAGATACGCAGTATTTT.

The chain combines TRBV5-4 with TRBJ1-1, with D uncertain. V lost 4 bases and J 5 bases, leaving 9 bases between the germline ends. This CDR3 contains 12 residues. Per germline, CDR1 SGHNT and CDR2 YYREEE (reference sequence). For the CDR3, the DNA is TGTGCCAGCAGCCCCCCAGGAACTGAAGCTTTCTTT. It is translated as CASSPPGTEAFF.

CDR3 protein: CASSPGQGKYNEQFF. The CDR3 nucleotides read TGCGCCAGCAGCCCGGGACAGGGGAAATACAATGAGCAGTTCTTC. V usage is TRBV5-1 and J usage is TRBJ2-1, with TRBD1 identical over 10 bases. Germline V gene data show CDR1 as SGHRS and CDR2 as YFSETQ. The CDR3 sequence is 15 residues long. The trim removed 4 bases at V and 4 bases at J, leaving 5 bases unmatched.

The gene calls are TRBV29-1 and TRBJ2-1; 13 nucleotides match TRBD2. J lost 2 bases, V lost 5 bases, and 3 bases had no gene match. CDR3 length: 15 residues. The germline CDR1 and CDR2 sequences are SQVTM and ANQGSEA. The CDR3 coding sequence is TGCAGCGTTACAACTAGCGGGGGGGCCTACAATGAGCAGTTCTTC. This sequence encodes CSVTTSGGAYNEQFF.

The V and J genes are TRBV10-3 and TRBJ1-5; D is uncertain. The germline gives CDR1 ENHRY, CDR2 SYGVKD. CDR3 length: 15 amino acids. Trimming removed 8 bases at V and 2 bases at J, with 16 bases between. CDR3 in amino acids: CAIGRAGGGNQPQHF. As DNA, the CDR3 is TGTGCCATCGGGCGGGCGGGCGGTGGCAATCAGCCCCAGCATTTT.

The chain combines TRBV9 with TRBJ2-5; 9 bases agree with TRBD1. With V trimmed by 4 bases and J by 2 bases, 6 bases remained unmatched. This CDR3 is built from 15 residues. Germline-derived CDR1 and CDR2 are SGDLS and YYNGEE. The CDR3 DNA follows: TGTGCCAGCAGCCCAGGGACAGGGCAACAAGAGACCCAGTACTTC. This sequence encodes CASSPGTGQQETQYF.

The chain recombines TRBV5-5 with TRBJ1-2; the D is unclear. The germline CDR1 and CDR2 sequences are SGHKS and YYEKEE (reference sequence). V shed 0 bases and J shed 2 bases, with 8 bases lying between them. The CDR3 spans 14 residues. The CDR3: CASSLERVNYGYTF. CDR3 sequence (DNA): TGTGCCAGCAGCTTGGAACGGGTGAACTATGGCTACACCTTC.

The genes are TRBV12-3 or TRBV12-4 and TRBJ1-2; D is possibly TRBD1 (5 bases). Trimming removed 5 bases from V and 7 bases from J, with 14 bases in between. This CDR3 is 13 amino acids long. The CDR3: CASSGALESGYTF. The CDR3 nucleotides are TGTGCCAGCAGTGGGGCCCTTGAGAGTGGCTACACCTTC.

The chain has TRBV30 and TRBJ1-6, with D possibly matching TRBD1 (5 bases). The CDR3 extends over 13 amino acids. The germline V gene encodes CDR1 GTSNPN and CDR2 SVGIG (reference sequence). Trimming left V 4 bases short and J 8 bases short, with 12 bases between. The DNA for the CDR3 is TGTGCCTGGACGGGCCGGGGGGATTCACCCCTCCACTTT. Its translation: CAWTGRGDSPLHF.

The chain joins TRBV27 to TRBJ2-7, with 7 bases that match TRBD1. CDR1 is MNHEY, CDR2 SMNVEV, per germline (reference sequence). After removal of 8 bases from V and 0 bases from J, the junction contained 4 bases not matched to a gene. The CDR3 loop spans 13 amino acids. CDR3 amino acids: CASQQGISYEQYF. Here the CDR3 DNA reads TGTGCCAGCCAACAGGGGATCTCCTACGAGCAGTACTTC.

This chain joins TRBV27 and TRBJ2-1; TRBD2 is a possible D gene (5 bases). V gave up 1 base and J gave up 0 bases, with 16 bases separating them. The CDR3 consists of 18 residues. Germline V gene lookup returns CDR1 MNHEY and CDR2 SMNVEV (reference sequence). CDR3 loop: CASSLFVGGPGSYNEQFF. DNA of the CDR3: TGTGCCAGCAGTTTATTTGTTGGAGGCCCCGGCTCCTACAATGAGCAGTTCTTC.

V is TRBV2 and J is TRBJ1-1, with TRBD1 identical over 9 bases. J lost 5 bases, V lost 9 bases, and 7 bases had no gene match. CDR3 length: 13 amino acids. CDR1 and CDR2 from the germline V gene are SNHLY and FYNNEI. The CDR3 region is CASRRTGETEAFF. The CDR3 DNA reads TGTGCCAGTAGAAGGACAGGGGAAACTGAAGCTTTCTTT.

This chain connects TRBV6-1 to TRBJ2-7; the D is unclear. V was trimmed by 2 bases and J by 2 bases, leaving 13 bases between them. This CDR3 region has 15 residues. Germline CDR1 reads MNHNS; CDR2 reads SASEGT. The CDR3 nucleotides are TGTGCCAGCAGTGAATGGTCCGGTGCCGCCTACGAGCAGTACTTC. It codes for CASSEWSGAAYEQYF.

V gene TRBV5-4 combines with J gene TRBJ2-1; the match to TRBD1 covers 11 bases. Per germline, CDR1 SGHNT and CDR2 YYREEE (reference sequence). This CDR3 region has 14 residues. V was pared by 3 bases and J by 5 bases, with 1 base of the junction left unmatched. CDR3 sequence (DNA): TGTGCCAGCAGCTGGACAGGGGGCAACAATGAGCAGTTCTTC. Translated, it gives CASSWTGGNNEQFF.

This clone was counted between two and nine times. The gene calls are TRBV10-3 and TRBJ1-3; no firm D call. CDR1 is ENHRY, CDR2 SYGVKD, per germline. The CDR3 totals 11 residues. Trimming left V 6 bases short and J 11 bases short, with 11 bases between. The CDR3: CAISSMRAIYF. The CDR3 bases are TGTGCCATCAGCTCAATGAGGGCCATATATTTT.

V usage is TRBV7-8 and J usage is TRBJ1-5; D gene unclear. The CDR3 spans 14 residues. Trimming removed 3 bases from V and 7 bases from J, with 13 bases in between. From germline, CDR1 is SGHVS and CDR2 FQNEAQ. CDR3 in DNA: TGTGCCAGCAGCTTGGCGATAGGAGAACAGCCCCAGCATTTT. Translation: CASSLAIGEQPQHF.

The CDR3 spells CASSPRSGVNTEAFF. As DNA, the CDR3 is TGTGCCAGCAGCCCCCGTTCGGGGGTTAACACTGAAGCTTTCTTT. This rearrangement joins TRBV9 to TRBJ1-1; a possible D gene is TRBD1 (5 bases). CDR1 is SGDLS and CDR2 is YYNGEE in the germline V gene. V gave up 4 bases and J gave up 2 bases, with 15 bases separating them. The CDR3 extends over 15 amino acids.

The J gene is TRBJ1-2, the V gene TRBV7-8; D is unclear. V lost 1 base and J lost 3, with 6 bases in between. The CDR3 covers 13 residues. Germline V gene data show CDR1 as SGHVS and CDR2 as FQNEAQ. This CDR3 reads CASSLVADYGYTF. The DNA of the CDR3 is TGTGCCAGCAGCTTAGTGGCAGACTATGGCTACACCTTC.

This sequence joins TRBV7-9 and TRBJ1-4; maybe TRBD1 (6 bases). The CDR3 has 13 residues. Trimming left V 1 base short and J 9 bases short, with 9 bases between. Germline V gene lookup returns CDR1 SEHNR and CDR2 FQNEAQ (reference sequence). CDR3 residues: CASSLGWGQKLFF. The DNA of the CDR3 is TGTGCCAGCAGCTTAGGTTGGGGGCAAAAACTGTTTTTT.